This T cell receptor (beta chain) was observed in a study of identical twins. TCRdb independently ran MiXCR on the 5' RACE reads; one entry per CDR3 protein. The repertoire holds about 470,000 distinct CDR3 sequences, with less than 25% as singletons. These data also featured in a second study, about T cells expressing NK-cell markers.

Sequences were obtained from CD4+ T cells sorted from blood. The receptor comes from a young woman in good health.

The CDR3 DNA is TGTGCCATCAGGACAGGGCGCAATCAGCCCCAGCATTTT. Translating it yields CAIRTGRNQPQHF. The chain couples TRBV10-3 to TRBJ1-5, with 7 bases fitting TRBD1. This CDR3 spans 13 amino acids. V dropped 6 bases and J dropped 2; count of bases not matched to a gene: 1. In germline, CDR1 is ENHRY, CDR2 SYGVKD.